The source of this T cell receptor (beta chain) is a study of T cell responses to AZD1222 COVID-19 vaccine. Study results and limitations: Nearly half of spike-specific TCRs reportedly go after variant regions that carry no mutations. Spike-specific TCR depth and breadth grew after two AZD1222 doses. Sampling that yielded the repertoires occurred only after the peak T cell response. White British ancestry dominated among donors, who included more females, and clonal diversity was possibly underestimated.

The table came from immunoSEQ multiplex PCR; TCRdb's copy has only in-frame clones and leaves some out. The table shows around 70,000 clones, with around 79% occurring only once. Germline CDR1 reads GTSNPN; CDR2 reads SVGIG (reference sequence). The CDR3 is made up of 11 amino acids. Trimming removed 0 bases from V and 6 bases from J, with 6 bases in between. On this clone: Its specificity is unknown.

V and J are TRBV30 and TRBJ2-7, with D possibly TRBD1 on 6 matching bases. This sequence originates from an adult in good health. The sequencing here drew on peripheral blood, taken on day 0 of MenACWY control vaccination. CDR3 region: CAWSVQGEQYF. The CDR3 region has the DNA TGTGCCTGGAGTGTACAGGGCGAGCAGTACTTC.